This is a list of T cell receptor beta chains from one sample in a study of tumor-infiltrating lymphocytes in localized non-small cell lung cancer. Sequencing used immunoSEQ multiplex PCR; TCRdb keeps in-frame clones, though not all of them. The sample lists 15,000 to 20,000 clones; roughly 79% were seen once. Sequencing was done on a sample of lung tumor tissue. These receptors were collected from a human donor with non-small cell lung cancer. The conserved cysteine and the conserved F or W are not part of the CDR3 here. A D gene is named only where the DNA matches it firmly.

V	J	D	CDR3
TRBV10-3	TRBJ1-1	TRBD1	AISKTGEGNTEAF
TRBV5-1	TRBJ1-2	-	ASSLSGDNYGYT
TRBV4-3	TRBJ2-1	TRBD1	ASSQLGQARSSYNEQF
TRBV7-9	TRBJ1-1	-	ASSLGWDANTEAF
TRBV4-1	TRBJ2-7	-	ASSQQTGSYEQY
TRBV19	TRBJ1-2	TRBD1	ASSMGQVLNYGYT
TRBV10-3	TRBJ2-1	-	AISESTTGGAYNEQF
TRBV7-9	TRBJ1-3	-	ASSLLGENTIY
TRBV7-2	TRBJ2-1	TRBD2	ASSLGGRAIEQF
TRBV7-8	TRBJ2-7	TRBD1	ASRLRDRGLGEQY
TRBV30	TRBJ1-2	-	AWSIAYGYT
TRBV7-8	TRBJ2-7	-	ASSLPRKGHSYEQY
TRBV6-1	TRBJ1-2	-	ASSDSGGWGYT
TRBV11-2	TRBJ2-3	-	ASSVGGSTDTQY
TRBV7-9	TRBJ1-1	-	ASSLAITTGNTEAF
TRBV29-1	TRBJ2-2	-	SAEGRVGTGELF